This T cell receptor (beta chain) came from a study of neurological immune-mediated disorders (dated by TCRdb to the late 2010s). Some background on the complete study: Of the roughly 35 multiple sclerosis patients, 31 had relapsing-remitting MS and 3 had secondary progressive MS. Using UMI-based sequencing, the study compared peripheral blood TCR-beta repertoires from patients with HTLV-I-associated myelopathy (HAM/TSP), patients with multiple sclerosis, and healthy controls. The approximately 100 TCR-beta libraries included longitudinal samples, technical triplicates and paired sorted CD4+ and CD8+ T-cell subsets alongside PBMC samples. The cohort included approximately 68 subjects: approximately 14 with HAM/TSP, approximately 34 with multiple sclerosis, and 20 or so healthy controls.

Study-wide findings and limitations: Phylogenetic analysis grouped repertoires from 18 of 34 MS patients into a cluster of related CDR3 sequences, suggesting a possible repertoire-level signature. TCR clonal expansion was greatest in HAM/TSP patients and smallest in MS patients, who ranked below even healthy controls. The MS cluster showed no association with clinical or MRI features, and the authors stated that larger cohorts are needed. No identical CDR3 amino acid sequences were found to be shared among expanded clones across subjects, suggesting that TCR-beta repertoires were private in all groups.

Relative to germline, V is 2 bases shorter and J is 4 bases shorter, with 9 bases between their ends. Reading from cysteine to phenylalanine, the CDR3 counts 14 amino acids. The DNA shown is the 42-base CDR3, in frame from base 1. Taken from the germline V gene, the CDR1 and CDR2 loops are MNHEY and SVGEGT. cDNA synthesis used template-switch 5'RACE with a primer carrying a 10-nucleotide random unique molecular identifier tagging each TCR transcript. Every sequencing run covered 15-18 subjects and yielded more than 160 million TCR-beta sequences. Total RNA was extracted with the RNeasy kit. The KAPA Real-time Library Amplification kit was used to amplify TCR-beta VDJ regions with primers for the TCR constant region and the 5'RACE anchor. A first PCR added sample indexes and Illumina adaptors, and a second PCR then raised library yield. After purification with Ampure beads, the TCR product of roughly 650 bp was size-selected on a 2% E-gel SizeSelection system. Before pooling, libraries had their quality checked on a Bioanalyzer, their concentration measured with Qubit, and their quantity determined with the Kapa Library Quantification kit. An Illumina HiSeq 2500 was used to sequence the libraries paired-end at 2 x 150 bp. To increase sequence diversity, roughly 24-32% phiX was spiked into each library pool. In the authors' own workflow: The UMI-based MiGEC pipeline processed quality-filtered reads and removed over 80% of raw TCR sequences during error correction. IMGT germline references were used for aligning VDJ genes, and each clonotype was defined as a unique CDR3 amino acid sequence together with its V-J genes. Clonal expansion, Shannon diversity and CDR3 relatedness (CalcPairwiseDistances, ClusterSamples) were evaluated with VDJtools, and phylogenetic trees were built with CLCbio workbench. Expanded clones were defined as having at least 8 unique UMIs, based on coefficient-of-variation modelling across technical triplicates. The public reads were reanalyzed by TCRdb: fastp trimming at Q25, MiXCR alignment, in-frame beta chains only. Entries are consolidated by CDR3 protein sequence, retaining the most common genes and DNA. TCRdb assigned the V and J calls; the authors' analysis was not used. Here the sample has 45,000 to 50,000 distinct CDR3 sequences; roughly 4% occur a single time. The leading ten clones occupy around 6% of the sample.

This clonotype was picked up many times. Its antigen is still unknown. Per-nucleotide qualities are absent, and no much larger clonotype sits a single base away. Unsorted PBMC libraries were generated from 2 million PBMCs stored in RNAlater at -80 °C until RNA extraction. Multiple sclerosis patients were enrolled in a US clinical protocol evaluating disease progression by magnetic resonance imaging. Peripheral blood underwent Ficoll-Hypaque density gradient centrifugation to isolate PBMCs, which were then cryopreserved in liquid nitrogen. The origin of this receptor is a woman between 55 and 75 years old with multiple sclerosis. The rearrangement joined TRBV6-2 or TRBV6-3 to TRBJ1-5; the D gene assignment is ambiguous. Material: PBMCs. The DNA sequence is TGTGCCAGCAGTTACAGGGCGGGAAATCAGCCCCAGCATTTT. Its protein is CASSYRAGNQPQHF.